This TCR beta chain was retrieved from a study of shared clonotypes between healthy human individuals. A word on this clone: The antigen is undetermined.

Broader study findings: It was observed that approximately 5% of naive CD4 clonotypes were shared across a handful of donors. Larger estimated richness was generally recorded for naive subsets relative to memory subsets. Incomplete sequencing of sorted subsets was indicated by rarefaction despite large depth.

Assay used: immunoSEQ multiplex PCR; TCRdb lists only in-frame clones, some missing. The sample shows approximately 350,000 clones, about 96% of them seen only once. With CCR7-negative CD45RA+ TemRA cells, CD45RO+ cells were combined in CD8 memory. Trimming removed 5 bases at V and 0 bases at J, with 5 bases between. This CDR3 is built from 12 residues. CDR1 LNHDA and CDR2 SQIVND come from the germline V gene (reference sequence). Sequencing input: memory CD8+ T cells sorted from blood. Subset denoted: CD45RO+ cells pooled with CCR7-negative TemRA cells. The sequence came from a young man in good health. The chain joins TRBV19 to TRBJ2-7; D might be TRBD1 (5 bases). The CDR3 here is CASSDSSYEQYF. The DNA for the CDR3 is TGTGCCAGTAGTGACAGCTCCTACGAGCAGTACTTC.